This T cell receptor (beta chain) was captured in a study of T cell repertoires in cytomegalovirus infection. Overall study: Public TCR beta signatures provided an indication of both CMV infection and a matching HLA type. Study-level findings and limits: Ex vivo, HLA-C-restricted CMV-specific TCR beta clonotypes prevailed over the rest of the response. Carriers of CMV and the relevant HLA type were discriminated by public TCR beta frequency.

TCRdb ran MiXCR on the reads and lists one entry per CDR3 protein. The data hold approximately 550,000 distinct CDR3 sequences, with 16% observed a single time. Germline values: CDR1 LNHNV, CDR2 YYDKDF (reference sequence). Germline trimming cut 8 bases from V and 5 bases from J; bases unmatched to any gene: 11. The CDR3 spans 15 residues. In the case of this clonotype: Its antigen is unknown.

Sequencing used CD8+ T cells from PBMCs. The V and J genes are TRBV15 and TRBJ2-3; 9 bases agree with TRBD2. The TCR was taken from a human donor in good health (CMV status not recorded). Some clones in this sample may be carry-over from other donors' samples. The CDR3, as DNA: TGTGCCACCTCGGATCGAGCGGGGGGTCGAGATACGCAGTATTTT. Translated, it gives CATSDRAGGRDTQYF. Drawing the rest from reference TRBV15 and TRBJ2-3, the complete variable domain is DAMVIQNPRYQVTQFGKPVTLSCSQTLNHNVMYWYQQKSSQAPKLLFHYYDKDFNNEADTPDNFQSRRPNTSFCFLDIRSPGLGDTAMYLCATSDRAGGRDTQYFGPGTRLTVL.